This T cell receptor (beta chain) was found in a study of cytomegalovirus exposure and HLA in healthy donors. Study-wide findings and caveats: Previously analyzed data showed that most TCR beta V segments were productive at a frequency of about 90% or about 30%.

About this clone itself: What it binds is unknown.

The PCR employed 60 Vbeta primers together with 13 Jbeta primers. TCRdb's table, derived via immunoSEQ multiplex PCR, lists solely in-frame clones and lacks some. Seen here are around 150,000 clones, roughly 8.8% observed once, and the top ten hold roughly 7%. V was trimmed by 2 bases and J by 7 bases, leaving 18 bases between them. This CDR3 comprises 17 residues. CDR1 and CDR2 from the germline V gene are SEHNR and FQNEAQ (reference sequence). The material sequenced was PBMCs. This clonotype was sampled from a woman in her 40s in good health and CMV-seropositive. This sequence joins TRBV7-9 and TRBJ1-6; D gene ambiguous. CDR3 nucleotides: TGTGCCAGCAGCTTACTATTACAGCCTCTTGACAATTCACCCCTCCACTTT. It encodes CASSLLLQPLDNSPLHF.